The 8 T cell receptor beta chains given below trace back to one sample, sequenced in a study of identical twins' blood T cells. One entry per CDR3 protein results from TCRdb running MiXCR on the 5' RACE reads. The sample holds 350,000 to 400,000 distinct CDR3 sequences, about 28% seen once. The sequencing input was PBMCs. All receptors come from a woman aged 18-49 years in good health.

V is TRBV5-1 and J is TRBJ1-2, with 7 bases aligning to TRBD1. The germline CDR1 and CDR2 sequences are SGHRS and YFSETQ. V trimming: 4 bases; J trimming: 4 bases; junction bases outside the gene matches: 10. CDR3 length: 15 residues. The CDR3, as DNA: TGCGCCAGCAGCGTAACAGGGGTAGAGGGCTATGGCTACACCTTC. Residues: CASSVTGVEGYGYTF. Full variable domain (outside the CDR3, taken from reference TRBV5-1 and TRBJ1-2): KAGVTQTPRYLIKTRGQQVTLSCSPISGHRSVSWYQQTPGQGLQFLFEYFSETQRNKGNFPGRFSGRQFSNSRSEMNVSTLELGDSALYLCASSVTGVEGYGYTFGSGTRLTVV.

This clonotype showed up many times. This chain uses TRBV2 with TRBJ2-1, with TRBD2 matching 15 bases. The germline gives CDR1 SNHLY, CDR2 FYNNEI. The V and J ends lost 6 bases and 7 bases, in that order; junction bases with no gene match: 7. The CDR3 spans 16 residues. The CDR3 loop reads CASSGGLAGGYNEQFF. For the CDR3, the DNA is TGTGCCAGCAGCGGGGGACTAGCGGGGGGATATAATGAGCAGTTCTTC.

J is TRBJ1-1 and V is TRBV5-1, with D possibly matching TRBD1 (5 bases). The CDR3 has 15 amino acids. The germline gives CDR1 SGHRS, CDR2 YFSETQ. The V gene lost 7 bases and the J gene lost 0 bases, with 16 bases spanning the gap. Written as DNA, the CDR3 is TGCGCCAGCGCTCTCAGGGACCAGATGAACACTGAAGCTTTCTTT. Amino acid sequence: CASALRDQMNTEAFF.

The chain carries TRBV3-1 and TRBJ1-5, with D unclear. The CDR3 covers 14 residues. Trimming removed 1 base at V and 9 bases at J, with 13 bases between. Germline V gene data show CDR1 as LGHDT and CDR2 as YNNKEL (reference sequence). CDR3 in amino acids: CASSQGGGSRPQHF. Written as DNA, the CDR3 is TGTGCCAGCAGCCAAGGAGGAGGGAGCAGGCCCCAGCATTTT.

This clonotype was seen more than once but under ten times. V gene TRBV7-9 combines with J gene TRBJ2-1; D remains ambiguous. The V gene lost 2 bases and the J gene lost 5 bases, with 4 bases spanning the gap. Germline loops: CDR1 SEHNR, CDR2 FQNEAQ (reference sequence). The CDR3 is made up of 12 amino acids. The CDR3 is CASSLTDNEQFF. CDR3 nucleotides: TGTGCCAGCAGCTTAACGGACAATGAGCAGTTCTTC.

A few counts support this clonotype. The chain has TRBV9 and TRBJ1-6, with D tentatively TRBD1 (6 bases). The CDR3 totals 16 residues. Germline V lookup: CDR1 SGDLS, CDR2 YYNGEE. Deletions cut 0 bases from V and 14 bases from J, with 21 bases between. CDR3 nucleotides: TGTGCCAGCAGCGTAGGTGCAGGGGCAGCTGGCGTATCCCTCCACTTT. This gives the protein CASSVGAGAAGVSLHF.

Remarks on this clonotype: A read error may account for a junction end that differs from germline. The chain joins TRBV3-1 to TRBJ1-1; 9 bases are a match to TRBD1. Germline V gene data show CDR1 as LGHDT and CDR2 as YNNKEL (reference sequence). The CDR3 is 14 amino acids. CDR3 nucleotides: TGTGCCAGCAGTCACAGGGGGCTTGACACTGAAGCTTTATTT. Protein product: CASSHRGLDTEALF.

V usage is TRBV11-3 and J usage is TRBJ2-1; tentative D call: TRBD2 (5 bases). The CDR3 contains 16 residues. Germline V CDR1 and CDR2: SGHNT, YENEEA. V lost 4 bases, J lost 3 bases, and 16 bases lay in between. CDR3 nucleotides: TGTGCCAGCAGCTCCGTTGGGAGCGCGAGCTACAATGAGCAGTTCTTC. It translates to CASSSVGSASYNEQFF.